The next 5 T cell receptor beta chains were all read from a single sample in a study of CD8 T cells in ankylosing spondylitis. Notes on the study in general: What seemed typical of ankylosing spondylitis blood was a TCR beta motif built from eight highly homologous variants.

Each CDR3 protein gets one entry after TCRdb re-called the 5' RACE reads with MiXCR. The table records approximately 550,000 distinct CDR3 sequences, 10% to 15% of them present only once. Their antigen targets remain unknown. The sample comprised blood, either unsorted or a sorted T cell fraction (not recorded which). These TCRs come from a male donor with ankylosing spondylitis.

This clonotype was detected only a few times. The chain has TRBV7-9 and TRBJ1-1, with no clear D. This CDR3 is built from 14 residues. Trimming took 5 bases from V and 3 from J, leaving 13 bases between them. Germline V gene sequence: CDR1 SEHNR, CDR2 FQNEAQ (reference sequence). The chain's CDR3 is CASSSLVSYTEAFF. The CDR3 DNA is TGTGCCAGCAGCAGCTTAGTCAGCTACACTGAAGCTTTCTTT. Using reference TRBV7-9 and TRBJ1-1 for the parts outside the CDR3, the full variable domain is DTGVSQNPRHKITKRGQNVTFRCDPISEHNRLYWYRQTLGQGPEFLTYFQNEAQLEKSRLLSDRFSAERPKGSFSTLEIQRTEQGDSAMYLCASSSLVSYTEAFFGQGTRLTVV.

This clonotype occurred a few times. The chain employs TRBV11-2 and TRBJ2-3, with D maybe TRBD2 (6 bases). From germline, CDR1 is SGHAT and CDR2 FQNNGV. V lost 1 base and J 1 base, leaving 21 bases between the germline ends. This CDR3 is 19 amino acids long. CDR3 nucleotide sequence: TGTGCCAGCAGCTTAGTTCTCCCCTACGGGAGTTCAGGCACAGATACGCAGTATTTT. This translates into CASSLVLPYGSSGTDTQYF.

V gene TRBV12-3 or TRBV12-4 combines with J gene TRBJ2-1; 12 positions match TRBD1. The CDR3 has 14 residues. V gave up 7 bases and J gave up 7 bases; unmatched junction bases: 5. The CDR3 sequence: CASNPGQGANEQFF. CDR3 in DNA: TGTGCCAGCAATCCGGGACAGGGGGCGAATGAGCAGTTCTTC.

This rearrangement joins TRBV5-1 to TRBJ2-1, with TRBD2 identical over 13 bases. The germline V gene has CDR1 SGHRS and CDR2 YFSETQ. With V trimmed by 4 bases and J by 7 bases, 14 bases remained unmatched. The CDR3 sequence is 18 residues long. CDR3 in amino acids: CASSLGLAGAILWNEQFF. In nucleotides, the CDR3 is TGCGCCAGCAGCCTAGGACTAGCGGGAGCAATATTGTGGAATGAGCAGTTCTTC.

This clonotype was observed a handful of times. V usage is TRBV27 and J usage is TRBJ1-1, with TRBD1 matching 7 bases. Germline CDR1 is MNHEY and CDR2 is SMNVEV (reference sequence). J lost 1 base, V lost 6 bases, and 8 bases had no gene match. The CDR3 length is 15 residues. The CDR3 sequence: CASRKGAGANTEAFF. CDR3 DNA: TGTGCCAGCAGGAAGGGGGCAGGGGCGAACACTGAAGCTTTCTTT.